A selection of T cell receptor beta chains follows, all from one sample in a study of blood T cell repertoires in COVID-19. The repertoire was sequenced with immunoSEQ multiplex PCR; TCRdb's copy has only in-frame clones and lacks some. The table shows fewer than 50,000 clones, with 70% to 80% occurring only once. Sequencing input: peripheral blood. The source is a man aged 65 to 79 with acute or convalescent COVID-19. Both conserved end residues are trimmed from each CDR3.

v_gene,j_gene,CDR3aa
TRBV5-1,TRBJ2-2,ASSLSTANTGELF
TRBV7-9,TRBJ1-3,ASSFVPGLTGNTIY
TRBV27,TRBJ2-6,ASSPHGTGGATGANVLT
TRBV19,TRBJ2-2,ASRLHHTGGHSPNWNTGELF
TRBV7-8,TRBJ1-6,ASSSYRVASPLH
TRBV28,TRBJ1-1,ASSWPDRGLDTEAF
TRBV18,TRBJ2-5,ASSLQGIQETQY
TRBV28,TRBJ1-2,ASSPAGGHGYT
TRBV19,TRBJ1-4,ASSHGGRTNEKLF
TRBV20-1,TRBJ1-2,SASKGSSDFYGYT
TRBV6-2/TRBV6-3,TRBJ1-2,ASSGDRGLGYT
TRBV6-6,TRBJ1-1,ASRQGFVVNTEAF
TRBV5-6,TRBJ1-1,ASRWSAGTEAF
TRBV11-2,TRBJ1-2,ASSNIQGAANYGYT
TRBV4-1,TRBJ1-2,ASSQDRGPQAYGYT
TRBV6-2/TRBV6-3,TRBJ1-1,ASSYLQGPTEAF
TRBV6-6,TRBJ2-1,ASSGGGALFEQF
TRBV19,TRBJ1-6,ASSVDRDNSPLH
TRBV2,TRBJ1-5,ASRSGTAHQPQH
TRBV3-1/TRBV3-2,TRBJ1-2,ASKSGYGYT
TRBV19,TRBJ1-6,ASTAGYWNSPLH
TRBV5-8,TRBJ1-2,ASRPRSPGQGKGYT
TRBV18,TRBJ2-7,ASSPRQGDEQY
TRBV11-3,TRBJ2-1,ASSLEGSSYNEQF
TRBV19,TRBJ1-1,ASSIVRGGAYTEAF
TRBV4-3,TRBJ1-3,ASSQTRQLSGNTIY
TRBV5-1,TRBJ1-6,ASSSGTQAVHSPLH
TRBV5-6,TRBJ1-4,ASSSQGGEKLF
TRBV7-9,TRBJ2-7,ASSRTGSREQY
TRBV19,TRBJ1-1,ASRAGVGTEAF
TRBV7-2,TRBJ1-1,ASSLGRGYFTEAF
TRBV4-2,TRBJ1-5,ASSRETGSNQPQH
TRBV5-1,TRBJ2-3,ASSFSPHRRDISTDTQY
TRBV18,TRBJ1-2,ASSPLAQSNYGYT
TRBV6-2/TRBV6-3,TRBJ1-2,ASSYSRQTNYGYT
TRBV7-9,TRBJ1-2,ASNFIQMDYGYT